This T cell receptor (beta chain) was captured in a study of blood T cell repertoires in COVID-19. Across the whole study: The United States, Italy and Spain were the sources of the acute and convalescent COVID-19 samples.

Libraries were prepared by immunoSEQ multiplex PCR; TCRdb keeps only in-frame clonotypes and omits some of them. The sample records some 170,000 clones, over 80% being singletons. Looked up from germline, CDR1 is MNHEY and CDR2 is SMNVEV (reference sequence). The CDR3 extends over 17 amino acids. V was clipped by 0 bases and J by 0 bases, with 9 bases between them. The source is a woman between 45 and 65 years old with acute or convalescent COVID-19. The chain is built from TRBV27 and TRBJ1-6; perhaps TRBD1 as D (6 bases). Sequencing used peripheral blood. The CDR3 nucleotides read TGTGCCAGCAGTTTATCCACAGGGAGCTCCTATAATTCACCCCTCCACTTT. Amino acids: CASSLSTGSSYNSPLHF.